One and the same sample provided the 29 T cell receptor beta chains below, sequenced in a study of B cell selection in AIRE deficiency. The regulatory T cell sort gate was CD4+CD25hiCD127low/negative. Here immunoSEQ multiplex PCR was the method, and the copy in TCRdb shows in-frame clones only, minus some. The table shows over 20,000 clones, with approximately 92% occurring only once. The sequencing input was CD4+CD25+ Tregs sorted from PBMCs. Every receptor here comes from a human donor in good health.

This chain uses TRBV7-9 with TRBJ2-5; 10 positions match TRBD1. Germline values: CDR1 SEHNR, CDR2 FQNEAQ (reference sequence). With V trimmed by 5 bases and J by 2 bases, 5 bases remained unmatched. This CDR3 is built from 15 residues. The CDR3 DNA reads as TGTGCCAGCAGCAGATGGGACAGGGGACAAGAGACCCAGTACTTC. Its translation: CASSRWDRGQETQYF.

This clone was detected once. CDR3 DNA sequence: TGTGCCAGCAGCTTTGTTGTTCAGACCGCCGGGGAGCTGTTTTTT. This codes for CASSFVVQTAGELFF. The V gene is TRBV7-2, the J gene TRBJ2-2; no clear D gene. This CDR3 is 15 amino acids long. Trimming removed 3 bases at V and 6 bases at J, with 14 bases between. Germline values: CDR1 SGHTA, CDR2 FQGNSA.

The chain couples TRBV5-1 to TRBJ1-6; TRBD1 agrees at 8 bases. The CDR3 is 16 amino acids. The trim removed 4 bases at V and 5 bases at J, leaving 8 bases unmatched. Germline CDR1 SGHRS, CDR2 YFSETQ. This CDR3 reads CASSETGADNNSPLHF. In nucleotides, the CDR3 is TGCGCCAGCAGCGAGACAGGGGCGGATAATAATTCACCCCTCCACTTT.

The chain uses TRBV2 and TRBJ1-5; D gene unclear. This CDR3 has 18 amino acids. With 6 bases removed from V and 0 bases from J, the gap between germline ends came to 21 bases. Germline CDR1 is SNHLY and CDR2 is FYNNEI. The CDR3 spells CASRRRYTGGHSNQPQHF. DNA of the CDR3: TGTGCCAGCAGACGACGTTACACCGGAGGGCATAGCAATCAGCCCCAGCATTTT.

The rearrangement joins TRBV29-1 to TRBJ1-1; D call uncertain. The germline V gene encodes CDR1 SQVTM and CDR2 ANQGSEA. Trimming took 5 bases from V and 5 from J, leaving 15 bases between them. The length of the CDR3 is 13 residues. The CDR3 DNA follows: TGCAGCGTTCACGACATCTTTCGGACTGAAGCTTTCTTT. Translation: CSVHDIFRTEAFF.

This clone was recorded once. Written as DNA, the CDR3 is TGTGCCAGCAGTCCGACCCGACCCCTGACAGGGACTTATAATTCACCCCTCCACTTT. Encoded protein: CASSPTRPLTGTYNSPLHF. The chain employs TRBV27 and TRBJ1-6; 7 bases align to TRBD1. Per germline, CDR1 MNHEY and CDR2 SMNVEV (reference sequence). Trimming at V came to 5 bases and at J to 4 bases, leaving 17 bases not matched to a gene. This CDR3 has 19 residues.

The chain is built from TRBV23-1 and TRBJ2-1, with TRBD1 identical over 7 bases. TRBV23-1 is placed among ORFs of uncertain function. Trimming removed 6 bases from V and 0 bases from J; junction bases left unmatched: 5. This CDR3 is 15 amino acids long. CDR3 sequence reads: CASRPGQDSYNEQFF. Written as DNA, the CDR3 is TGCGCCAGCAGACCTGGACAGGACTCCTACAATGAGCAGTTCTTC.

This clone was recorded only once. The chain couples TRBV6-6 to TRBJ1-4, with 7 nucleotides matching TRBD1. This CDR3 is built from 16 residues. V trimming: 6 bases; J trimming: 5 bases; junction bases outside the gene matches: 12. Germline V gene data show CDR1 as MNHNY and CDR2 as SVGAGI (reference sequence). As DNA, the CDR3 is TGTGCCAGCAGCGACATGGGGCAGGGGGAAAATGAAAAACTGTTTTTT. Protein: CASSDMGQGENEKLFF.

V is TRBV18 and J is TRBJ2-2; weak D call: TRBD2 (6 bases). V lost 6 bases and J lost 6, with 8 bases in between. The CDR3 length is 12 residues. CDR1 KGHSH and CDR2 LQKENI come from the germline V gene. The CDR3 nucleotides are TGTGCCAGCTCGCGACTAGCCGGGGAGCTGTTTTTT. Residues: CASSRLAGELFF.

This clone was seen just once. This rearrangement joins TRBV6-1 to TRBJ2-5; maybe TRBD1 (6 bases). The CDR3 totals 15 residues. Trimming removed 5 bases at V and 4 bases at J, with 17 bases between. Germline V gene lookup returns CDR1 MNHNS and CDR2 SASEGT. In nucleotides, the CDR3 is TGTGCCAGCAGTATATGGGACACCTCGGGAGAGACCCAGTACTTC. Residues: CASSIWDTSGETQYF.

The CDR3 loop reads CASSQDYGFGGTPYGYTF. The DNA for the CDR3 is TGCGCCAGCAGCCAAGATTATGGGTTCGGGGGGACCCCCTATGGCTACACCTTC. The rearrangement links TRBV4-1 to TRBJ1-2; TRBD1 might be the D (5 bases). With 0 bases removed from V and 4 bases from J, the gap between germline ends came to 21 bases. This CDR3 has 18 amino acids. Germline lookup yields CDR1 MGHRA and CDR2 YSYEKL.

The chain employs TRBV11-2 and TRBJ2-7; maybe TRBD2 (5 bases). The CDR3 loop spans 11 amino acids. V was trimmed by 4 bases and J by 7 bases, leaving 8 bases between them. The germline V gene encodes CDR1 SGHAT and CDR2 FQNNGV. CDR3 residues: CASSSRGEQYF. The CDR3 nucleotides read TGTGCCAGCAGCTCACGGGGTGAGCAGTACTTC.

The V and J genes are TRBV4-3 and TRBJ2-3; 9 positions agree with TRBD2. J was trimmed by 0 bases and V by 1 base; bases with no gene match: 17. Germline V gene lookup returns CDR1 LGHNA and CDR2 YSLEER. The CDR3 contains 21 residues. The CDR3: CASSQAPFSAGGPDSTDTQYF. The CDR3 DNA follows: TGCGCCAGCAGCCAAGCCCCTTTTTCGGCGGGGGGGCCTGATAGCACAGATACGCAGTATTTT.

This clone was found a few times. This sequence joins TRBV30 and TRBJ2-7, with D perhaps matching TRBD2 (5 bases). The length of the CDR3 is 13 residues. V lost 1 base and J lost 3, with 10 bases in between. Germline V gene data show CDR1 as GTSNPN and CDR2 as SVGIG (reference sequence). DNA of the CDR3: TGTGCCTGGAGTGAGGGAGATTACTACGAGCAGTACTTC. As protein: CAWSEGDYYEQYF.

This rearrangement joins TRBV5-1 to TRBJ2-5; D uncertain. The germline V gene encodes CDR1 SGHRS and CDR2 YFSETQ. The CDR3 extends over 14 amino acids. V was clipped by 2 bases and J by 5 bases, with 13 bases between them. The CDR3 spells CASSFDTLGETQYF. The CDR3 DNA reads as TGCGCCAGCAGCTTTGACACCCTTGGTGAGACCCAGTACTTC.

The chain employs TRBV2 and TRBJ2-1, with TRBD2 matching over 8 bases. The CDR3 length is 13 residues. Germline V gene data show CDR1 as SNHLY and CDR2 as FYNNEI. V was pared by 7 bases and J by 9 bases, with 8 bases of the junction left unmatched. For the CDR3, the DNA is TGTGCCAGCATCGGACTAGCTGAGGGTGAGCAGTTCTTC. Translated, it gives CASIGLAEGEQFF.

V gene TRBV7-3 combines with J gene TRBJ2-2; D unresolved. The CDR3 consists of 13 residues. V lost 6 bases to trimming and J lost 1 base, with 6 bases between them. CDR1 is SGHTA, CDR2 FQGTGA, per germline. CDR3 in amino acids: CASSSRNTGELFF. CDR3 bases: TGTGCCAGCAGTTCAAGGAACACCGGGGAGCTGTTTTTT.

DNA for the CDR3: TGTGCCATCAGTGAGTCCGGTGACAGGGGGCTTGGAGAGACCCAGTACTTC. Translation gives CAISESGDRGLGETQYF. J is TRBJ2-5 and V is TRBV10-3; TRBD1 matches 10 bases. With V trimmed by 0 bases and J by 4 bases, 8 bases remained unmatched. This CDR3 has 17 amino acids. Germline V lookup: CDR1 ENHRY, CDR2 SYGVKD.

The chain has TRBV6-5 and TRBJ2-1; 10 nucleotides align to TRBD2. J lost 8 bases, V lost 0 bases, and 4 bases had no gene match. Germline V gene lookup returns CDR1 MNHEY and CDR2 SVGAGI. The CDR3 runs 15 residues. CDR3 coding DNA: TGTGCCAGCAGTTACTCAAGCGGGGGGGTATATGAGCAGTTCTTC. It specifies CASSYSSGGVYEQFF.

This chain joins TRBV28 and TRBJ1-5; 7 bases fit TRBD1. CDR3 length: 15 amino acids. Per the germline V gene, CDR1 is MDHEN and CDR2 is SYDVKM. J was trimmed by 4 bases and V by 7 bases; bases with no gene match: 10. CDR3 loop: CASTLDRVGNQPQHF. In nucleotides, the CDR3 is TGTGCCAGCACCCTCGACAGGGTTGGAAATCAGCCCCAGCATTTT.

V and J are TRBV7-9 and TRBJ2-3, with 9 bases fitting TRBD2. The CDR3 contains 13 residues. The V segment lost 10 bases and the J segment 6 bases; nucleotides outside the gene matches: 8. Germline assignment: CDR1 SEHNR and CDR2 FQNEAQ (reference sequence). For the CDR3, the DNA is TGTGCCACCGGCGGGGGGGCCTGGGATACGCAGTATTTT. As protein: CATGGGAWDTQYF.

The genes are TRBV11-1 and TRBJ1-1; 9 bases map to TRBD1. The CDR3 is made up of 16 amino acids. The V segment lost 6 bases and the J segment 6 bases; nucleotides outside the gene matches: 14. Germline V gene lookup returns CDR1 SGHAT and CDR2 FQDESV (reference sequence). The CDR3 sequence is CASSLSWTGEVSEAFF. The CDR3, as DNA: TGTGCCAGCAGTCTCTCCTGGACAGGGGAGGTTTCTGAAGCTTTCTTT.

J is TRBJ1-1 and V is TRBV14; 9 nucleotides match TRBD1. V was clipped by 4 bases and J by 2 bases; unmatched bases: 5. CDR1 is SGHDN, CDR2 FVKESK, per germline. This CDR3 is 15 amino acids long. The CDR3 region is CASSRLGQGNTEAFF. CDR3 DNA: TGTGCCAGCAGCCGCCTGGGACAGGGAAACACTGAAGCTTTCTTT.

The CDR3 sequence: CASSRDNTYEQYF. The CDR3 bases are TGTGCCAGCTCGAGGGACAATACCTACGAGCAGTACTTC. The chain employs TRBV18 and TRBJ2-7; tentatively, D is TRBD1 (6 bases). Trimming took 6 bases from V and 2 from J, leaving 11 bases between them. The CDR3 length is 13 residues. The germline gives CDR1 KGHSH, CDR2 LQKENI.

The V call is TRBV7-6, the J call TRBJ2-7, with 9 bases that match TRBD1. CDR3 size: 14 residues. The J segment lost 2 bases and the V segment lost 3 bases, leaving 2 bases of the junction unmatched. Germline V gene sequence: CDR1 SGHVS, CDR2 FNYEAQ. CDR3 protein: CASSLRQGAYEQYF. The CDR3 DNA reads TGTGCCAGCAGCTTGCGACAGGGGGCCTACGAGCAGTACTTC.

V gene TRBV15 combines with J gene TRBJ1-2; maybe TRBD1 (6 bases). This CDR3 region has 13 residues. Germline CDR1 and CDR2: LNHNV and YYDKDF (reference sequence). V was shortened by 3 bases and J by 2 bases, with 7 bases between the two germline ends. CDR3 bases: TGTGCCACCAGCAGCCAGGGGAACTATGGCTACACCTTC. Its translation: CATSSQGNYGYTF.

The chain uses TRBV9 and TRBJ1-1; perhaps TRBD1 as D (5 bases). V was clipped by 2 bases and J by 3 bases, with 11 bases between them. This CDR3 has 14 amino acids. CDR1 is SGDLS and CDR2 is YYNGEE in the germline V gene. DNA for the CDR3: TGTGCCAGCAGCGTGGGCAGGGCGGACACTGAAGCTTTCTTT. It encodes CASSVGRADTEAFF.

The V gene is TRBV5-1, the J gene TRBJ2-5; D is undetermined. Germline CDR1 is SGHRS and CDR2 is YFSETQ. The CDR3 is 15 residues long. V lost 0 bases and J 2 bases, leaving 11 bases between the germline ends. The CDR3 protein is CASSLDVGWQETQYF. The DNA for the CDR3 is TGCGCCAGCAGCTTGGACGTTGGGTGGCAAGAGACCCAGTACTTC.

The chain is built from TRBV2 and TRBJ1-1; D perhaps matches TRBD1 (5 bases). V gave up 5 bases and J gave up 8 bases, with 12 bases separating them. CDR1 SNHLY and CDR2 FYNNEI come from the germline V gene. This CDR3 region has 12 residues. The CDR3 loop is CASSSTAGEAFF. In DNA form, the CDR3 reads TGTGCCAGCAGTTCCACTGCAGGGGAAGCTTTCTTT.